This record covers a single TCR beta chain. These data come from a study of T cells in Graves' hyperthyroidism and ophthalmopathy. The investigators amplified TCR beta CDR3 regions from RNA transcripts. First-round RT-PCR with HTBI primers amplified the TCR CDR3 region. Each CDR3 protein gets one entry after TCRdb re-called the multiplex PCR reads with MiXCR. The repertoire holds around 500,000 distinct CDR3 sequences, approximately 16% seen once, with 25% to 30% in the top ten. Active moderate-to-severe ophthalmopathy, Clinical Activity Score at least 3, NOSPECS at least 4, under 3 months' duration. Those patients with uncontrolled infection, other autoimmune disease, pregnancy or lactation were excluded. Diagnosing involved the use of clinical symptoms, serum thyroxine and TRAb, thyroid ultrasound and orbital computed tomography. CDR1 DFQATT and CDR2 SNEGSKA come from the germline V gene (reference sequence). The length of the CDR3 is 16 residues. J was trimmed by 2 bases and V by 2 bases; bases with no gene match: 5.

Sequencing used blood. The J gene is TRBJ2-5, the V gene TRBV20-1; 13 bases are shared with TRBD2. The TCR sequence derives from a woman younger than 45 with Graves' ophthalmopathy. The CDR3 region has the DNA TGCAGTGCTAGACCGACTAGCGGGAGGTCTCAAGAGACCCAGTACTTC. Translated, it gives CSARPTSGRSQETQYF.